This TCR beta chain was obtained from a study of cytomegalovirus exposure and HLA in healthy donors. General observations from the study: Most CMV-associated TCR beta chains appeared HLA-restricted in a later analysis. TRBV6-2, TRBV6-3 and other indistinguishable V segments were excluded.

This CDR3 has 16 residues. V was pared by 1 base and J by 6 bases, with 5 bases of the junction left unmatched. Germline loops: CDR1 MGHRA, CDR2 YSYEKL. As for the donors, each was a healthy bone marrow donor. Use of 60 Vbeta and 13 Jbeta primers characterized the PCR. The protocol was immunoSEQ multiplex PCR, while the TCRdb copy is restricted to in-frame clones and leaves out a portion. The data hold about 190,000 clones, with over 80% observed a single time. In regard to this clone: Its antigen is undetermined.

This receptor was obtained from a man aged 45 to 65 in good health and CMV-seronegative. This sequence joins TRBV4-1 and TRBJ2-3; 12 nucleotides match TRBD2. The material sequenced was PBMCs. CDR3 region: CASSQGKTSGGDTQYF. The CDR3 DNA sequence: TGCGCCAGCAGCCAAGGGAAAACTAGCGGGGGGGATACGCAGTATTTT.